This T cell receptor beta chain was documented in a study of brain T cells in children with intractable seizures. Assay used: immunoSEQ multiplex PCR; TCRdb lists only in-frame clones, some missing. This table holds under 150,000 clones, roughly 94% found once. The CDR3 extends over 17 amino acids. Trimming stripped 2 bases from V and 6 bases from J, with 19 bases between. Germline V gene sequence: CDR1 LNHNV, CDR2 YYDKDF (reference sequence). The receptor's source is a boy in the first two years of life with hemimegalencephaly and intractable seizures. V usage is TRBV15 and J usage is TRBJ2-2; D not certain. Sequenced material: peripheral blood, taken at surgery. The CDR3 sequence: CATSRLKLGGLAGELFF. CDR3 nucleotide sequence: TGTGCCACCAGCAGACTTAAACTCGGTGGTCTGGCCGGGGAGCTGTTTTTT.